The 26 T cell receptor beta chains presented below share a single source sample, sequenced in a study of blood T cell repertoires in COVID-19. Profiling relied on immunoSEQ multiplex PCR, and the TCRdb table lists in-frame clones only, not all of them. This table has some 190,000 clones, about 84% appearing once. Sequencing was carried out using PBMCs or T cells enriched from blood (not recorded which). The receptors shown here come from a man aged 25 to 40 with acute COVID-19.

V is TRBV4-1 and J is TRBJ2-5; D is possibly TRBD1 (6 bases). CDR3 length: 15 amino acids. Trimming left V 7 bases short and J 4 bases short, with 19 bases between. The germline V gene has CDR1 MGHRA and CDR2 YSYEKL. The CDR3 DNA reads TGCGCCAGCACCCGAGGCACAGGGAGCGGAGAGACCCAGTACTTC. Its translation: CASTRGTGSGETQYF.

V and J are TRBV19 and TRBJ1-2, with D perhaps matching TRBD1 (5 bases). Between the trimmed V and J ends, which lost 3 bases and 4 bases, there was a span of 9 bases. In germline, CDR1 is LNHDA, CDR2 SQIVND (reference sequence). The CDR3 is made up of 13 amino acids. As DNA, the CDR3 is TGTGCCAGTAGTATGGACAATCTCTATGGCTACACCTTC. Translation gives CASSMDNLYGYTF. Filled out from reference TRBV19 and TRBJ1-2, the complete variable domain reads DGGITQSPKYLFRKEGQNVTLSCEQNLNHDAMYWYRQDPGQGLRLIYYSQIVNDFQKGDIAEGYSVSREKKESFPLTVTSAQKNPTAFYLCASSMDNLYGYTFGSGTRLTVV.

This chain links TRBV11-2 with TRBJ2-5; TRBD2 aligns across 8 bases. The V and J ends lost 6 bases and 1 base, in that order; junction bases with no gene match: 10. CDR1 is SGHAT and CDR2 is FQNNGV in the germline V gene. The CDR3 covers 16 residues. In DNA, the CDR3 is TGTGCCAGCAGTTCCCGGGGGGGAGGTCTCCAAGAGACCCAGTACTTC. It is translated as CASSSRGGGLQETQYF. Looking up the rest from reference TRBV11-2 and TRBJ2-5 gives the full variable domain: EAGVAQSPRYKIIEKRQSVAFWCNPISGHATLYWYQQILGQGPKLLIQFQNNGVVDDSQLPKDRFSAERLKGVDSTLKIQPAKLEDSAVYLCASSSRGGGLQETQYFGPGTRLLVL.

The genes are TRBV5-5 and TRBJ1-6, with TRBD1 matching over 7 bases. J gave up 3 bases and V 3 bases, and 9 bases lay outside the gene matches. Germline assignment: CDR1 SGHKS and CDR2 YYEKEE (reference sequence). The CDR3 spans 17 residues. CDR3: CASSSKQGSHYNSPLHF. CDR3 DNA sequence: TGTGCCAGCAGCTCTAAACAGGGGTCCCACTATAATTCACCCCTCCACTTT.

J is TRBJ1-1 and V is TRBV5-1; possible D gene TRBD1, 6 bases. Trimming stripped 4 bases from V and 1 base from J, with 14 bases between. The CDR3 has 15 amino acids. CDR1 and CDR2 from the germline V gene are SGHRS and YFSETQ. In DNA form, the CDR3 reads TGCGCCAGCAGCCCGCAACAGGGAACGAACACTGAAGCTTTCTTT. Its translation: CASSPQQGTNTEAFF. Variable domain in full (rest from reference TRBV5-1 and TRBJ1-1): KAGVTQTPRYLIKTRGQQVTLSCSPISGHRSVSWYQQTPGQGLQFLFEYFSETQRNKGNFPGRFSGRQFSNSRSEMNVSTLELGDSALYLCASSPQQGTNTEAFFGQGTRLTVV.

The CDR3 loop is CAWSVRDGGDPGPYEQYF. CDR3 DNA sequence: TGTGCCTGGAGTGTACGCGACGGGGGGGACCCTGGGCCCTACGAGCAGTACTTC. The chain carries TRBV30 and TRBJ2-7; 8 bases map to TRBD2. V gave up 0 bases and J gave up 2 bases; unmatched junction bases: 15. The CDR3 consists of 18 residues. Germline CDR1 reads GTSNPN; CDR2 reads SVGIG (reference sequence).

V gene TRBV9 combines with J gene TRBJ2-3; the match to TRBD2 covers 9 bases. The V segment lost 4 bases and the J segment 3 bases; nucleotides outside the gene matches: 9. The CDR3 sequence is 16 residues long. Germline V gene data show CDR1 as SGDLS and CDR2 as YYNGEE. This CDR3 reads CASSPRDSGGTDTQYF. The CDR3 DNA sequence: TGTGCCAGCAGCCCCCGGGATAGCGGGGGAACAGATACGCAGTATTTT.

This clone was detected only once. Written as DNA, the CDR3 is TGCGCCAGCAGCCAATCCAAAACCTACGAGCAGTACTTC. Its protein product is CASSQSKTYEQYF. The V and J genes are TRBV5-1 and TRBJ2-7; no firm D call. The CDR3 loop spans 13 amino acids. CDR1 is SGHRS, CDR2 YFSETQ, per germline. The V gene lost 4 bases and the J gene lost 2 bases, with 10 bases spanning the gap.

The V gene is TRBV5-1, the J gene TRBJ2-1, with D tentatively TRBD1 (5 bases). CDR1 is SGHRS and CDR2 is YFSETQ in the germline V gene. Trimming removed 0 bases from V and 6 bases from J, with 19 bases in between. The CDR3 spans 17 residues. CDR3 DNA: TGCGCCAGCAGCTTGGTAGGGTCGACGTCAAGGGGCAATGAGCAGTTCTTC. Its protein is CASSLVGSTSRGNEQFF.

The rearrangement joins TRBV2 to TRBJ1-6; D uncertain. From germline, CDR1 is SNHLY and CDR2 FYNNEI. V was pared by 4 bases and J by 9 bases, with 13 bases between. The CDR3 totals 14 residues. The CDR3 DNA reads as TGTGCCAGCAGTGCCGGGAGGAAAGGTTCACCCCTCCACTTT. It specifies CASSAGRKGSPLHF.

The rearrangement links TRBV9 to TRBJ2-1; D is perhaps TRBD1 (5 bases). With 3 bases removed from V and 9 bases from J, the gap between germline ends came to 10 bases. This CDR3 has 12 residues. Looked up from germline, CDR1 is SGDLS and CDR2 is YYNGEE. The CDR3 is CASSAATGEQFF. The CDR3 bases are TGTGCCAGCAGCGCAGCCACAGGTGAGCAGTTCTTC.

This clone was observed a few times. J is TRBJ1-4 and V is TRBV29-1; possibly TRBD1 for D (6 bases). The CDR3 totals 13 residues. Trimming took 7 bases from V and 3 from J, leaving 12 bases between them. Germline CDR1 reads SQVTM; CDR2 reads ANQGSEA. For the CDR3, the DNA is TGCAGCGGCCGGACAGCGCCTAATGAAAAACTGTTTTTT. Its translation is CSGRTAPNEKLFF.

This chain uses TRBV30 with TRBJ2-3; D perhaps matches TRBD1 (5 bases). The CDR3 is 14 residues long. CDR1 is GTSNPN, CDR2 SVGIG, per germline (reference sequence). Trimming shortened V by 0 bases and J by 7 bases, and 14 bases separated the two germline ends. CDR3 protein: CAWSVDRSENTQYF. Here the CDR3 DNA reads TGTGCCTGGAGTGTAGACAGATCTGAGAATACGCAGTATTTT.

CDR3: CASSDPTGDPYEQYF. The CDR3 DNA reads TGCGCCAGCAGTGATCCTACAGGGGACCCCTACGAGCAGTACTTC. V is TRBV10-1 and J is TRBJ2-7; 7 positions agree with TRBD1. V shed 3 bases and J 2 bases; nucleotides not matched to a gene: 7. The CDR3 is 15 residues long. The germline V gene encodes CDR1 WNHNN and CDR2 SYGVQD (reference sequence).

The chain uses TRBV9 and TRBJ2-7; a possible D gene is TRBD2 (5 bases). The CDR3 is 14 amino acids. Trimming took off 3 bases at V and 2 bases at J, with 12 bases between the two ends. Per the germline V gene, CDR1 is SGDLS and CDR2 is YYNGEE. The CDR3 DNA follows: TGTGCCAGCAGCGCGTGGACTGTCCCCTACGAGCAGTACTTC. Its protein product is CASSAWTVPYEQYF.

The V call is TRBV19, the J call TRBJ1-2, with 7 bases matching TRBD1. Germline V gene sequence: CDR1 LNHDA, CDR2 SQIVND (reference sequence). V shed 4 bases and J 0 bases; nucleotides not matched to a gene: 2. The CDR3 is 14 amino acids. CDR3 in DNA: TGTGCCAGTAGTACTACAGGGGCTAACTATGGCTACACCTTC. It yields the protein CASSTTGANYGYTF.

J is TRBJ1-2 and V is TRBV29-1; D possibly corresponds to TRBD1 (5 bases). This CDR3 is built from 14 residues. CDR1 is SQVTM and CDR2 is ANQGSEA in the germline V gene. Trimming shortened V by 4 bases and J by 2 bases, and 14 bases separated the two germline ends. The CDR3 loop reads CSVAFDSLNYGYTF. The DNA for the CDR3 is TGCAGCGTTGCTTTTGACAGTCTCAACTATGGCTACACCTTC. Together with reference TRBV29-1 and TRBJ1-2, the CDR3 gives the full variable domain: SAVISQKPSRDICQRGTSLTIQCQVDSQVTMMFWYRQQPGQSLTLIATANQGSEATYESGFVIDKFPISRPNLTFSTLTVSNMSPEDSSIYLCSVAFDSLNYGYTFGSGTRLTVV.

The CDR3 DNA reads TGTGCCCATCAGAAGGGGTTGGACACCGGGGAGCTGTTTTTT. It is translated as CAHQKGLDTGELFF. The gene calls are TRBV6-5 and TRBJ2-2; D is perhaps TRBD1 (5 bases). Germline V lookup: CDR1 MNHEY, CDR2 SVGAGI. The CDR3 runs to 14 residues. The V end was cut by 11 bases, the J end by 3 bases, with 16 bases between.

The chain employs TRBV14 and TRBJ2-7; TRBD2 matches at 7 bases. The length of the CDR3 is 21 residues. Germline-derived CDR1 and CDR2 are SGHDN and FVKESK. The trim removed 0 bases at V and 2 bases at J, leaving 22 bases unmatched. The CDR3 is CASSQDFGVRLASGSTYEQYF. The DNA for the CDR3 is TGTGCCAGCAGCCAAGATTTTGGGGTAAGATTGGCTAGCGGTTCCACCTACGAGCAGTACTTC.

This clone was seen just once. The chain carries TRBV9 and TRBJ1-6; no reliable D call. The CDR3 covers 14 residues. V was shortened by 0 bases and J by 4 bases, with 5 bases between the two germline ends. CDR1 is SGDLS, CDR2 YYNGEE, per germline. DNA for the CDR3: TGTGCCAGCAGCGTAGCGGAGTATAATTCACCCCTCCACTTT. Protein sequence: CASSVAEYNSPLHF.

DNA of the CDR3: TGCGCCAGCAGCTTGAACCCTTCGGTCGATGGCTACACCTTC. It encodes CASSLNPSVDGYTF. The chain recombines TRBV5-1 with TRBJ1-2; D is uncertain. V was shortened by 1 base and J by 6 bases, with 13 bases between the two germline ends. CDR1 and CDR2 (germline): SGHRS, YFSETQ. The CDR3 totals 14 residues.

The chain joins TRBV14 to TRBJ1-6; D is uncertain. V lost 1 base and J lost 8, with 6 bases in between. The CDR3 is 13 residues long. In germline, CDR1 is SGHDN, CDR2 FVKESK. CDR3 nucleotides: TGTGCCAGCAGCCAAGCCCCTTATTCACCCCTCCACTTT. Translation: CASSQAPYSPLHF.

The V and J genes are TRBV14 and TRBJ1-4; TRBD1 might be the D (6 bases). The CDR3 extends over 15 amino acids. V was trimmed by 3 bases and J by 4 bases, leaving 12 bases between them. Germline V CDR1 and CDR2: SGHDN, FVKESK. The chain's CDR3 is CASSHTRGFNEKLFF. CDR3 coding DNA: TGTGCCAGCAGCCACACAAGGGGGTTTAATGAAAAACTGTTTTTT.

This chain uses TRBV7-7 with TRBJ2-5, with 7 bases matching TRBD2. Trimming took 0 bases from V and 5 from J; bases not matched to a gene: 3. In germline, CDR1 is SSHAT, CDR2 FNYEAQ (reference sequence). CDR3 length: 14 residues. The CDR3 coding sequence is TGTGCCAGCAGCTTAGCGGGGGAGGGCGAGACCCAGTACTTC. Translating it yields CASSLAGEGETQYF.

The V gene is TRBV28, the J gene TRBJ2-1; 9 bases match TRBD1. CDR1 is MDHEN, CDR2 SYDVKM, per germline. The CDR3 is 15 residues long. V shed 5 bases and J 7 bases; nucleotides not matched to a gene: 9. The chain's CDR3 is CASSPHGTGRNEQFF. The CDR3 DNA reads as TGTGCCAGCAGTCCACACGGGACAGGGAGGAATGAGCAGTTCTTC.

DNA of the CDR3: TGTGCCAGCAGCCAAGATGCCGGGGGGGCCGGGAACATTCAGTACTTC. As protein: CASSQDAGGAGNIQYF. The gene calls are TRBV3-1 (or the pseudogene TRBV3-2) and TRBJ2-4; 8 bases are shared with TRBD2. This CDR3 is 16 amino acids long. The germline CDR1 and CDR2 sequences are LGHDT and YNNKEL (reference sequence). V lost 0 bases, J lost 7 bases, and 8 bases stayed unmatched.